The 16 T cell receptor beta chains presented below share a single source sample, sequenced in a study of cytomegalovirus exposure and HLA in healthy donors. 60 Vbeta and 13 Jbeta primers were used in PCR. Assay used: immunoSEQ multiplex PCR; TCRdb lists only in-frame clones, some missing. Counted here are about 110,000 clones, roughly 85% occurring once; the ten biggest clones make up more than 3%. Sequencing was performed on PBMCs. The receptors were gathered from a middle-aged woman in good health and CMV-seronegative.

About this clone itself: The junction and the germline gene differ at one end; a read error may be behind it. J is TRBJ2-1 and V is TRBV7-9, with 11 positions matching TRBD2. Germline V gene sequence: CDR1 SEHNR, CDR2 FQNEAQ (reference sequence). The CDR3 sequence is 17 residues long. The CDR3 DNA sequence: TGTTCCAGCAGCTTAGGGTTGGGACTAGCGGCTTCGAATGAGCAGTTCTTC. This gives the protein CSSSLGLGLAASNEQFF.

V gene TRBV28 combines with J gene TRBJ2-7, with D unresolved. Germline V gene sequence: CDR1 MDHEN, CDR2 SYDVKM. The CDR3 contains 12 residues. Deletions cut 2 bases from V and 6 bases from J, with 8 bases between. The DNA of the CDR3 is TGTGCCAGCAGTTTAGGGTTAGCCGAGCAGTACTTC. The encoded protein is CASSLGLAEQYF.

In this sample, this clone turned up once. This rearrangement joins TRBV27 to TRBJ2-7, with D possibly matching TRBD2 (6 bases). The CDR3 is 15 residues long. V was cut by 5 bases and J by 0 bases, with 14 bases left in between. Germline values: CDR1 MNHEY, CDR2 SMNVEV (reference sequence). The CDR3 spells CASSPLRGSSYEQYF. The DNA for the CDR3 is TGTGCCAGCAGTCCCCTACGGGGGAGCTCCTACGAGCAGTACTTC.

This clone occurred a few times. This chain connects TRBV7-9 to TRBJ2-1; the match to TRBD2 covers 14 bases. J gave up 4 bases and V 4 bases, and 12 bases lay outside the gene matches. The CDR3 is made up of 19 amino acids. Germline lookup yields CDR1 SEHNR and CDR2 FQNEAQ (reference sequence). The DNA for the CDR3 is TGTGCCAGCAGCTCCGGGACTAGCGGGAGAGGTCTTAGATACAATGAGCAGTTCTTC. Encoded protein: CASSSGTSGRGLRYNEQFF.

The chain uses TRBV27 and TRBJ2-7, with a possible D match to TRBD1 (6 bases). Germline CDR1 is MNHEY and CDR2 is SMNVEV (reference sequence). This CDR3 comprises 15 residues. With 4 bases removed from V and 3 bases from J, the gap between germline ends came to 16 bases. DNA of the CDR3: TGTGCCAGCAGTTCCCGGGTCAGGGGAATCTACGAGCAGTACTTC. Amino acids: CASSSRVRGIYEQYF.

This clone turned up a few times. J is TRBJ1-2 and V is TRBV12-5; D gene uncertain. CDR1 and CDR2 (germline): LGHNT, FRNRAP. This CDR3 is 12 amino acids long. V lost 1 base to trimming and J lost 3 bases, with 3 bases between them. The CDR3 nucleotides read TGTGCTAGTGGTTTGGGGCACTATGGCTACACCTTC. Amino acid sequence: CASGLGHYGYTF.

The V and J genes are TRBV27 and TRBJ2-3; 7 bases align to TRBD1. The J segment lost 1 base and the V segment lost 5 bases, leaving 9 bases of the junction unmatched. CDR3 size: 16 residues. Germline CDR1 and CDR2: MNHEY and SMNVEV (reference sequence). CDR3 amino acids: CASSPLWTGRTDTQYF. The CDR3 DNA follows: TGTGCCAGCAGTCCCCTTTGGACAGGCCGCACAGATACGCAGTATTTT.

This clone has just one count. The genes are TRBV7-2 and TRBJ1-2; TRBD1 might be the D (6 bases). The V end lost 5 bases, the J end lost 4 bases, and 11 bases lay between the germline ends. In germline, CDR1 is SGHTA, CDR2 FQGNSA. This CDR3 comprises 13 residues. Here the CDR3 reads CASSRQDSYGYTF. The CDR3 bases are TGTGCCAGCAGCCGACAGGATTCCTATGGCTACACCTTC.

The DNA for the CDR3 is TGTGCCAGCAGTGAAGGAAATAGAGGATACAATGAGCAGTTCTTC. Translated: CASSEGNRGYNEQFF. This sequence joins TRBV6-1 and TRBJ2-1; D unclear. The V gene lost 1 base and the J gene lost 4 bases, with 11 bases spanning the gap. The length of the CDR3 is 15 residues. Germline V gives CDR1 MNHNS, CDR2 SASEGT.

This chain joins TRBV7-9 and TRBJ1-4, with D unclear. The CDR3 sequence is 16 residues long. Germline V gives CDR1 SEHNR, CDR2 FQNEAQ (reference sequence). Trimming pared 4 bases from V and 2 bases from J, leaving 14 bases between. This CDR3 is CASSSSPIGTNEKLFF. CDR3 coding DNA: TGTGCCAGCAGCTCCAGTCCCATCGGGACTAATGAAAAACTGTTTTTT.

The chain links TRBV15 to TRBJ2-5, with TRBD2 matching over 8 bases. CDR3 length: 17 amino acids. V lost 0 bases and J lost 6; bases outside the gene matches: 12. The germline V gene encodes CDR1 LNHNV and CDR2 YYDKDF (reference sequence). CDR3 loop: CATSREPFAAGGKTQYF. Written as DNA, the CDR3 is TGTGCCACCAGCAGAGAGCCCTTTGCCGCGGGGGGAAAGACCCAGTACTTC.

This clone has just a few counts. V gene TRBV30 combines with J gene TRBJ2-1, with TRBD1 identical over 7 bases. The length of the CDR3 is 15 residues. With 5 bases clipped from V and 4 bases from J, the junction kept 11 bases outside the gene matches. Germline values: CDR1 GTSNPN, CDR2 SVGIG (reference sequence). CDR3 in amino acids: CAWGRTGTEYNEQFF. The CDR3 region has the DNA TGTGCCTGGGGGCGAACCGGGACAGAATACAATGAGCAGTTCTTC.

The genes are TRBV21-1 and TRBJ2-4; the table's D call, TRBD2, has no DNA check behind it. TRBV21-1 is a listed pseudogene. The CDR3 extends over 15 amino acids. The CDR3 reads CASSKEGLAGNIQYF. The CDR3 DNA reads TGTGCCAGCAGCAAAGAAGGACTAGCGGGTAACATTCAGTACTTC.

This clone appeared once. CDR3 DNA sequence: TGCGCCAGCAGCCAAGACCTGACAGGGGTCAACACCTTC. It encodes CASSQDLTGVNTF. The chain is built from TRBV4-3 and TRBJ1-2; TRBD1 aligns across 8 bases. V dropped 0 bases and J dropped 12; count of bases not matched to a gene: 6. CDR3 length: 13 amino acids. In germline, CDR1 is LGHNA, CDR2 YSLEER.

The J gene is TRBJ2-5, the V gene TRBV21-1; the listed D gene, TRBD2, was not tested against the DNA. TRBV21-1 is tagged as a pseudogene. The CDR3 covers 15 residues. The CDR3 coding sequence is TGTGCCAGCAGCAAAAGGTCCGAGGGCCAAGAGACCCAGTACTTC. The encoded protein is CASSKRSEGQETQYF.

The V gene is TRBV2, the J gene TRBJ2-3, with 13 bases identical to TRBD2. CDR1 and CDR2 from the germline V gene are SNHLY and FYNNEI. J lost 4 bases, V lost 6 bases, and 7 bases had no gene match. CDR3 length: 16 residues. This CDR3 is CASRGLAGSLPDTQYF. The CDR3 DNA sequence: TGTGCCAGCAGGGGACTAGCGGGGTCCCTCCCAGATACGCAGTATTTT.